This is a list of T cell receptor beta chains from one sample in a study of blood T cell repertoires in COVID-19. Sequenced by immunoSEQ multiplex PCR; TCRdb stores in-frame clones only, minus some. The sample includes approximately 200,000 clones, about 86% of them seen just once. Input material: peripheral blood. These receptor sequences come from a woman between 25 and 40 years old with active or convalescent COVID-19. CDR3s include the opening cysteine and the closing phenylalanine or tryptophan. D genes are given only for firm matches. Rows may omit the clone size; those that give it use once, few, many or a size class.

clone_size j_call d_call v_call cdr3_aa cdr3_nt
- TRBJ1-2 - TRBV5-6 CASSPGFMDYGYTF TGTGCCAGCAGCCCAGGGTTTATGGACTATGGCTACACCTTC
- TRBJ2-7 - TRBV10-3 CAINRDSSYEQYF TGTGCCATCAATCGGGACTCTTCCTACGAGCAGTACTTC
- TRBJ1-3 TRBD1 TRBV27 CASSDGQGVAGNTIYF TGTGCCAGCAGTGACGGACAGGGGGTAGCTGGAAACACCATATATTTT
- TRBJ2-2 TRBD2 TRBV19 CATVVYAASGRPTGELFF TGTGCCACCGTAGTATATGCGGCCAGCGGGAGACCCACCGGGGAGCTGTTTTTT
- TRBJ2-2 - TRBV29-1 CSVASQGSNTGELFF TGCAGCGTTGCCTCCCAGGGGTCGAACACCGGGGAGCTGTTTTTT
- TRBJ2-7 - TRBV24-1 CATSDYYEQYF TGTGCCACCAGTGACTACTACGAGCAGTACTTC
- TRBJ1-4 TRBD1 TRBV7-8 CASSSSGTADATNEKLFF TGTGCCAGCAGCTCGTCTGGGACAGCCGATGCAACTAATGAAAAACTGTTTTTT
- TRBJ2-5 TRBD1 TRBV11-1 CASSRPGQGVETQYF TGTGCCAGCAGCCGACCGGGACAGGGGGTTGAGACCCAGTACTTC
few TRBJ1-6 TRBD1 TRBV7-6 CASSLVVRGDSPLHF TGTGCCAGCAGCTTAGTGGTCAGGGGGGATTCACCCCTCCACTTT
once TRBJ1-3 - TRBV6-5 CASSLGTSSGNTIYF TGTGCCAGCAGTCTTGGGACATCATCTGGAAACACCATATATTTT
- TRBJ1-2 - TRBV7-9 CASSRIANEWHYGYTF TGTGCCAGCAGCAGGATAGCTAATGAGTGGCACTATGGCTACACCTTC
- TRBJ1-2 - TRBV20-1 CSASGDTANYGYTF TGCAGTGCTAGTGGGGACACAGCTAACTATGGCTACACCTTC
- TRBJ1-3 - TRBV3-1/TRBV3-2 CASSQERGSLWRNTIYF TGTGCCAGCAGCCAAGAAAGAGGATCCCTCTGGAGAAACACCATATATTTT
once TRBJ2-3 TRBD1 TRBV6-5 CAGTTGWQSGSAQYF TGTGCCGGCACGACAGGGTGGCAGTCGGGGTCCGCGCAGTATTTT
- TRBJ1-1 TRBD1 TRBV5-6 CASSFGTGQKAFF TGTGCCAGCAGTTTCGGGACAGGGCAAAAAGCTTTCTTT
- TRBJ2-2 - TRBV7-2 CASSLAFANTGELFF TGTGCCAGCAGCTTAGCCTTCGCGAACACCGGGGAGCTGTTTTTT
- TRBJ2-7 TRBD2 TRBV6-5 CASMGLAGGQYF TGTGCCAGCATGGGACTAGCGGGAGGACAGTACTTC
- TRBJ1-1 - TRBV7-9 CASSLLSGMTEAFF TGTGCCAGCAGCCTTCTCTCAGGGATGACTGAAGCTTTCTTT
- TRBJ2-2 TRBD2 TRBV24-1 CATRGTSGRGTGELFF TGTGCCACCAGGGGGACTAGCGGGAGAGGGACCGGGGAGCTGTTTTTT
once TRBJ2-3 TRBD1 TRBV15 CATSPDRGGDTQYF TGTGCCACCAGTCCGGACAGGGGAGGAGATACGCAGTATTTT
- TRBJ2-5 TRBD2 TRBV5-1 CASSSAGGDGTQYF TGCGCCAGCAGCTCAGCGGGGGGCGACGGGACCCAGTACTTC
- TRBJ1-5 TRBD1 TRBV28 CASSWGPGQEVPQPQHF TGTGCCAGCAGTTGGGGGCCGGGACAGGAGGTACCTCAGCCCCAGCATTTT
- TRBJ2-7 - TRBV2 CASADSSYEQYF TGTGCCAGCGCCGATAGCTCCTACGAGCAGTACTTC
- TRBJ1-2 - TRBV29-1 CSVGGRGGYTF TGCAGCGTTGGTGGGAGGGGTGGCTACACCTTC
few TRBJ1-1 - TRBV7-8 CASSLAETNTEAFF TGTGCCAGCAGCTTAGCGGAGACGAACACTGAAGCTTTCTTT
- TRBJ1-3 - TRBV9 CASSVGPGPGGNTIYF TGTGCCAGCAGCGTAGGTCCAGGCCCCGGTGGAAACACCATATATTTT
- TRBJ2-1 TRBD2 TRBV6-2/TRBV6-3 CASSYGLAGENEQFF TGTGCCAGCAGTTACGGACTAGCGGGAGAAAATGAGCAGTTCTTC
- TRBJ1-2 TRBD1 TRBV30 CAWSQGDNYGYTF TGTGCCTGGAGTCAGGGGGACAACTATGGCTACACCTTC
- TRBJ2-1 TRBD2 TRBV2 CASSALLASGGKNEQFF TGTGCCAGCAGTGCCCTTTTGGCTAGCGGGGGGAAGAATGAGCAGTTCTTC
- TRBJ2-1 TRBD2 TRBV5-1 CASSGSGRTYNEQFF TGCGCCAGCAGCGGCAGCGGGAGGACCTACAATGAGCAGTTCTTC
- TRBJ1-1 - TRBV9 CASSVYWSGVTEAFF TGTGCCAGCAGCGTATATTGGTCGGGGGTTACTGAAGCTTTCTTT
- TRBJ2-1 TRBD2 TRBV6-5 CASRPLAGVYNEQFF TGTGCCAGCAGGCCACTAGCGGGAGTTTACAATGAGCAGTTCTTC
- TRBJ1-1 - TRBV2 CASSANGLTEAFF TGTGCCAGCAGTGCCAATGGACTAACTGAAGCTTTCTTT
- TRBJ1-5 TRBD1 TRBV6-2/TRBV6-3 CASSYYPDRTDYSNQPQHF TGTGCCAGCAGTTACTATCCGGACAGGACTGATTATAGCAATCAGCCCCAGCATTTT
- TRBJ1-1 - TRBV9 CASSVDSFPEAFF TGTGCCAGCAGCGTAGACAGCTTTCCTGAAGCTTTCTTT
- TRBJ2-1 TRBD2 TRBV15 CATGDPSGSNNEQFF TGTGCCACCGGAGATCCTAGCGGGAGCAACAATGAGCAGTTCTTC
- TRBJ1-1 - TRBV2 CASIQTQNTEAFF TGTGCCAGCATACAGACCCAGAACACTGAAGCTTTCTTT
many TRBJ2-1 TRBD2 TRBV3-1/TRBV3-2 CASSPTGLAVYNEQFF TGTGCCAGCAGCCCAACGGGACTAGCGGTCTACAATGAGCAGTTCTTC
- TRBJ1-1 - TRBV3-1/TRBV3-2 CASSLTGRGGEAFF TGTGCCAGCAGCCTTACCGGGAGGGGAGGTGAAGCTTTCTTT
- TRBJ1-2 - TRBV6-5 CASRTGVFGYTF TGTGCCAGCAGAACAGGCGTCTTTGGCTACACCTTC
- TRBJ2-7 - TRBV6-6 CASTLLGGSYEQYF TGTGCCAGCACCCTTCTCGGAGGCTCCTACGAGCAGTACTTC
- TRBJ1-3 TRBD1 TRBV13 CASSLSGTDSGNTIYF TGTGCCAGCAGCTTATCCGGGACAGACTCTGGAAACACCATATATTTT
- TRBJ2-7 TRBD1 TRBV14 CASSQDRTGRNEQYF TGTGCCAGCAGCCAAGATCGGACAGGGCGGAACGAGCAGTACTTC
- TRBJ2-2 TRBD2 TRBV3-1/TRBV3-2 CASSQASGRTGELFF TGTGCCAGCAGCCAAGCTAGCGGGAGAACCGGGGAGCTGTTTTTT
- TRBJ2-7 TRBD1 TRBV28 CASSFKGANEQYF TGTGCCAGCAGTTTCAAGGGGGCCAACGAGCAGTACTTC
- TRBJ1-5 - TRBV4-1 CASSLTGYQPQHF TGCGCCAGCAGCCTGACAGGATATCAGCCCCAGCATTTT
- TRBJ2-7 - TRBV28 CASSLGWRGFTESSYEQYF TGTGCCAGCAGTTTAGGTTGGCGGGGTTTCACAGAGAGCTCCTACGAGCAGTACTTC
once TRBJ2-7 - TRBV6-5 CASKSGSYEQYF TGTGCCAGCAAATCGGGCTCCTACGAGCAGTACTTC
- TRBJ1-5 - TRBV4-1 CASSQDPPRGGRRNQPQHF TGCGCCAGCAGCCAAGATCCCCCTCGGGGGGGGCGCCGCAATCAGCCCCAGCATTTT
- TRBJ1-5 - TRBV19 CASSLQGSNQPQHF TGTGCCAGTAGTTTACAGGGAAGCAATCAGCCCCAGCATTTT
- TRBJ1-1 - TRBV2 CASRADNTEAFF TGTGCCAGCAGGGCAGATAACACTGAAGCTTTCTTT
- TRBJ1-1 TRBD1 TRBV7-9 CASSFLTGPTEAFF TGTGCCAGCAGCTTCTTGACAGGGCCAACTGAAGCTTTCTTT